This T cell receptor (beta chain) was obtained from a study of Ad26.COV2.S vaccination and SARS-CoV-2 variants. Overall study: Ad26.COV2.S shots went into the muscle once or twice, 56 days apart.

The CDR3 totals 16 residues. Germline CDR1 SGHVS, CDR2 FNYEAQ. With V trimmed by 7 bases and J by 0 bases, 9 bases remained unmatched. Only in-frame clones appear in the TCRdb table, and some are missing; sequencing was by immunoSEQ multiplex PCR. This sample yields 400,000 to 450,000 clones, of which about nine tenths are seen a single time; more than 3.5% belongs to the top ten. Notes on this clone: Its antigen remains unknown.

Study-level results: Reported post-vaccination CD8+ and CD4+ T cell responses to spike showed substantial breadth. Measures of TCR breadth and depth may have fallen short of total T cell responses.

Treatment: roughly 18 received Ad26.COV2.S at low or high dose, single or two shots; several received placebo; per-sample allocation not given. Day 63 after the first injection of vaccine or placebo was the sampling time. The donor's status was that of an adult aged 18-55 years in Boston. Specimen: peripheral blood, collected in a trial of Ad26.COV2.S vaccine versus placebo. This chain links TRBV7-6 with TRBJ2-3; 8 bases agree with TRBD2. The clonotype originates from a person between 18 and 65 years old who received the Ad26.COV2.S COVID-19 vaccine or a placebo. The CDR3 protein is CASTRGGARSTDTQYF. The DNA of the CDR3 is TGTGCCAGCACCCGGGGGGGGGCTAGAAGCACAGATACGCAGTATTTT.